This T cell receptor beta chain was captured in a study of T cells after yellow fever vaccination. Across the study: SMART-Seq v4 Ultra Low Input served to prepare low-cell-number fractions. Study outcomes and limitations: At about 97% for CD4 and 70% to 90% for CD8, most primary-vaccination clones showed up again after the booster.

TCR cDNA was made by 5'RACE template switching, adding a universal primer site and UMIs. TCRdb reanalysed the 5' RACE reads using MiXCR and keeps one entry per CDR3 protein. The sample holds some 170,000 distinct CDR3 sequences, about a tenth seen once. Germline loops: CDR1 DFQATT, CDR2 SNEGSKA (reference sequence). The CDR3 is 15 amino acids. This clonotype turned up a few times. Its specificity is unknown. The junction differs from germline at one of its ends, possibly a read error. This clonotype originated in a man aged 18 to 35 who received the YFV17D yellow fever vaccine. The material was CD8+ T cells sorted from PBMCs, obtained 45 days after the yellow fever booster vaccination. The chain couples TRBV20-1 to TRBJ1-5, with TRBD1 identical over 7 bases. CDR3 region: CSAGDRQGKMEPQHF. The CDR3 DNA reads TGCAGTGCTGGAGATCGACAGGGTAAAATGGAGCCCCAGCATTTT.